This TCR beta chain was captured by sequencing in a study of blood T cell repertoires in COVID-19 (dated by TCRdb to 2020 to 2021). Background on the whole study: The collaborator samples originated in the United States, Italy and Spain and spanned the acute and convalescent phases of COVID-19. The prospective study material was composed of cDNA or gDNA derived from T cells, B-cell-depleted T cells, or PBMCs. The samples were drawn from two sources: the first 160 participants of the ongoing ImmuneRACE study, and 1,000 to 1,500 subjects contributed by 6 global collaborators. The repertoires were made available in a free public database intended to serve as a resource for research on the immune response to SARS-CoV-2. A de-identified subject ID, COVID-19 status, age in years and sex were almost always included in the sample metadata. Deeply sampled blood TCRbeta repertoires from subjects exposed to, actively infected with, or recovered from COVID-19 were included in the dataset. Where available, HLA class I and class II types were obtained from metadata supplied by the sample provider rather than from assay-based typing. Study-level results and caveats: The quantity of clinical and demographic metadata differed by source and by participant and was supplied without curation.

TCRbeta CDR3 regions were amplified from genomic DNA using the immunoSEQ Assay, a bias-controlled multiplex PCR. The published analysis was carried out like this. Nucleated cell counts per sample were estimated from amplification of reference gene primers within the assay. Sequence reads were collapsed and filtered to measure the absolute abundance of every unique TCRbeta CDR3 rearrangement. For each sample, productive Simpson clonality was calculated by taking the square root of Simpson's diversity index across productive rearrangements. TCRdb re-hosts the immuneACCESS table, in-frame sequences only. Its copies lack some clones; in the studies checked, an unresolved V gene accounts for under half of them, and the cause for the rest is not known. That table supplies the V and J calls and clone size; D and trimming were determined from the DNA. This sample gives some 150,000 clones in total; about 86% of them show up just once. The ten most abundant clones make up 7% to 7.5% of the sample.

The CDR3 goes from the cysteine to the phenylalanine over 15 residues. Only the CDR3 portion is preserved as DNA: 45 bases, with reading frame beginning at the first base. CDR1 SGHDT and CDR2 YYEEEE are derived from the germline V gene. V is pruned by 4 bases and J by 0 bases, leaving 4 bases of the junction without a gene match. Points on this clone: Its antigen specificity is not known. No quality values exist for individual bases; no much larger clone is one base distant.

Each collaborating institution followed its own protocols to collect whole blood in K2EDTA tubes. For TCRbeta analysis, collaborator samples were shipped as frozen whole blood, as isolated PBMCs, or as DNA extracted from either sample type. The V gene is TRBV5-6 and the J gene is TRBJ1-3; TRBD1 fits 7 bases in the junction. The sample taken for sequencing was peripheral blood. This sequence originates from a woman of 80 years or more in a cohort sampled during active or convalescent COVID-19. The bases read TGTGCCAGCAGCGTGGACAGGAGCTCTGGAAACACCATATATTTT. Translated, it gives CASSVDRSSGNTIYF.